The present T cell receptor beta chain was sequenced within a study of T cell responses to AZD1222 COVID-19 vaccine. Whole-study results and caveats: Of the AZD1222 recipients, only 5 or 6 were seropositive at baseline. The donors showed a predominance of white British ancestry and of females, with possible underestimation of clonal diversity.

Germline V gives CDR1 SEHNR, CDR2 FQNEAQ (reference sequence). The CDR3 covers 12 residues. Trimming removed 2 bases at V and 4 bases at J, with 6 bases between. The protocol was immunoSEQ multiplex PCR, while the TCRdb copy is restricted to in-frame clones and leaves out a portion. The sample has about 42,000 clones; roughly 88% are singletons. Comment on this clone: Its target is unknown.

The sequence was obtained from an adult who received the AZD1222 COVID-19 vaccine. Material: peripheral blood, obtained 28 days after the second AZD1222 dose. The chain recombines TRBV7-9 with TRBJ2-7; D is ambiguous. The CDR3 bases are TGTGCCAGCAGCTTATCCCGATACGAGCAGTACTTC. Translated: CASSLSRYEQYF.